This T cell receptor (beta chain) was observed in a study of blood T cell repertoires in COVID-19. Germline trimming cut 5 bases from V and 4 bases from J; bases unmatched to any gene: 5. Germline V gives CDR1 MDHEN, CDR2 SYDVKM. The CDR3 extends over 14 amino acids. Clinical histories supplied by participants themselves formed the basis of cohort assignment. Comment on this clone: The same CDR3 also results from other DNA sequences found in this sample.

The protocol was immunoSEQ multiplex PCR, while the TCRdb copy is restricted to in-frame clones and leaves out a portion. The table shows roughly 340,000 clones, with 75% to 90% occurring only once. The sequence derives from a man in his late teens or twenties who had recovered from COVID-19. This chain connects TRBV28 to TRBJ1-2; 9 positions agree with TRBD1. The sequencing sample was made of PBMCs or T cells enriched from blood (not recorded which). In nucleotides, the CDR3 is TGTGCCAGCAGTCTCACAGGGGGCCTCTATGGCTACACCTTC. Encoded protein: CASSLTGGLYGYTF.